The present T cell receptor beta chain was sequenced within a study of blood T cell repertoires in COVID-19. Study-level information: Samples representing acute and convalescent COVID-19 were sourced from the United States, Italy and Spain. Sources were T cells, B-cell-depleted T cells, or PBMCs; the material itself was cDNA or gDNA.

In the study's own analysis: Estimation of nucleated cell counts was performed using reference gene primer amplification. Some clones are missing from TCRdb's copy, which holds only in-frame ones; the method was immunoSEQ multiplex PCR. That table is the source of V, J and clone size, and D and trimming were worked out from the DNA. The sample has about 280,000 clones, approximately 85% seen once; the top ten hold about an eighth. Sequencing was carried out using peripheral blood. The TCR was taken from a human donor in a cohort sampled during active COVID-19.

This CDR3 is CASTSYVRQKAFF. In DNA, the CDR3 is TGTGCCAGTACTAGTTACGTCCGACAGAAAGCTTTCTTT. The chain links TRBV19 to TRBJ1-1; tentatively, D is TRBD1 (5 bases). V was trimmed by 7 bases and J by 9 bases, leaving 18 bases between them. The CDR3 runs 13 residues. Germline values: CDR1 LNHDA, CDR2 SQIVND (reference sequence).